This TCR beta chain was identified in a study of blood T cell repertoires in COVID-19. Study in general: PBMCs, B-cell-depleted T cells, or T cells were the source of the cDNA or gDNA that made up the material.

The germline CDR1 and CDR2 sequences are SNHLY and FYNNEI. CDR3 size: 14 residues. V was pared by 4 bases and J by 8 bases, with 11 bases of the junction left unmatched. In the study's own analysis: Nucleated cell number was recorded as an estimate derived from reference gene primer amplification. Method: immunoSEQ multiplex PCR; TCRdb's copy keeps in-frame clones and lacks some. V, J and clone size are taken as reported in that table, and D and trimming were inferred from the DNA itself. The sample lists around 74,000 clones, around 90% occurring once. The receptor's source is a man in his forties or fifties with active COVID-19. The V gene is TRBV2, the J gene TRBJ2-7; 7 nucleotides agree with TRBD2. The source material was peripheral blood. DNA for the CDR3: TGTGCCAGCAGTGTAAGCGGGGCCGCGGTTCAGCAGTACTTC. It yields the protein CASSVSGAAVQQYF. Variable domain in full (rest from reference TRBV2 and TRBJ2-7): EPEVTQTPSHQVTQMGQEVILRCVPISNHLYFYWYRQILGQKVEFLVSFYNNEISEKSEIFDDQFSVERPDGSNFTLKIRSTKLEDSAMYFCASSVSGAAVQQYFGPGTRLTVT.